The rows below give T cell receptor beta chains drawn from one sample of a study of identifying expanded T cells in peripheral blood. Sequenced by immunoSEQ multiplex PCR; TCRdb stores in-frame clones only, minus some. The table records approximately 86,000 clones, more than 75% of them present only once. Sequencing was performed on blood. The receptors derive from a person between 18 and 69 years old in good health. CDR3s include the opening cysteine and the closing phenylalanine or tryptophan. D genes are given only for firm matches. Clone sizes are given selectively: once, few, many, or a class where the clone is expanded.

clone_size	d_call	v_call	j_call	cdr3_aa	cdr3_nt
NA	NA	TRBV6-6	TRBJ1-3	CASRQGNTIYF	TGTGCCAGCAGACAGGGAAACACCATATATTTT
NA	NA	TRBV6-6	TRBJ1-1	CASSPSGRTEAFF	TGTGCCAGCAGTCCTTCGGGTAGGACTGAAGCTTTCTTT
once	NA	TRBV20-1	TRBJ2-4	CSASSNIQYF	TGCAGTGCTAGTTCAAACATTCAGTACTTC
NA	TRBD2	TRBV2	TRBJ2-5	CASTDRTSGQETQYF	TGTGCCAGCACCGACCGGACTAGCGGCCAAGAGACCCAGTACTTC
few	NA	TRBV10-3	TRBJ1-1	CAISESTRSTEAFF	TGTGCCATCAGTGAGTCGACGCGGAGTACTGAAGCTTTCTTT
once	TRBD1	TRBV12-5	TRBJ1-1	CASGLGAGGKTEAFF	TGTGCTAGTGGTTTGGGCGCAGGGGGCAAGACTGAAGCTTTCTTT
NA	NA	TRBV9	TRBJ2-5	CASSVAGERQETQYF	TGTGCCAGCAGCGTAGCAGGAGAACGCCAAGAGACCCAGTACTTC
NA	NA	TRBV15	TRBJ2-7	CATSRDRGHEQYF	TGTGCCACCAGCAGAGACAGGGGTCACGAGCAGTACTTC
NA	NA	TRBV7-8	TRBJ2-7	CASSLLGNEQYF	TGTGCCAGCAGCTTGTTGGGTAACGAGCAGTACTTC
NA	NA	TRBV7-3	TRBJ1-6	CASSLTVNSPLHF	TGTGCCAGCAGCTTGACAGTTAATTCACCCCTCCACTTT
NA	NA	TRBV4-3	TRBJ2-1	CASSWFLRVASGYSEQFF	TGCGCCAGCAGCTGGTTTTTAAGGGTAGCATCGGGGTATAGTGAGCAGTTCTTC
once	TRBD1	TRBV19	TRBJ1-5	CASSRDSGFRPQHF	TGTGCCAGTAGTCGGGACAGTGGCTTTCGCCCCCAGCATTTT
NA	NA	TRBV2	TRBJ2-1	CASSGYEQFF	TGTGCCAGCAGTGGATATGAGCAGTTCTTC
NA	NA	TRBV4-3	TRBJ1-1	CASSHAGGKTEAFF	TGCGCCAGCAGCCACGCTGGGGGCAAAACTGAAGCTTTCTTT
NA	NA	TRBV4-3	TRBJ1-1	CASSQIQSMNTEAFF	TGCGCCAGCAGCCAAATCCAGTCCATGAACACTGAAGCTTTCTTT
NA	NA	TRBV6-6	TRBJ1-1	CASRKFDATEAFF	TGTGCCAGCAGAAAATTTGATGCCACTGAAGCTTTCTTT
once	NA	TRBV28	TRBJ1-1	CASRLPGVNTEAFF	TGTGCCAGCAGGCTTCCCGGGGTGAACACTGAAGCTTTCTTT
NA	NA	TRBV5-4	TRBJ1-1	CASSLGLGAEAFF	TGTGCCAGCAGCTTAGGGTTGGGTGCTGAAGCTTTCTTT
NA	NA	TRBV7-2	TRBJ1-1	CVSSLLPQLNTEAFF	TGTGTCAGCAGCTTACTCCCACAGCTGAACACTGAAGCTTTCTTT
NA	NA	TRBV30	TRBJ1-1	CAWSVPWGGALKAFF	TGTGCCTGGAGTGTGCCCTGGGGGGGTGCGCTGAAAGCTTTCTTT
NA	NA	TRBV11-2	TRBJ1-1	CASSSRVNTEAFF	TGTGCCAGCAGCTCGCGGGTTAACACTGAAGCTTTCTTT
NA	NA	TRBV5-6	TRBJ1-4	CASSLYRALPIGKLFF	TGTGCCAGCAGCCTCTACCGGGCCCTTCCTATCGGAAAACTGTTTTTT